This T cell receptor (beta chain) was found in a study of cytomegalovirus exposure and HLA in healthy donors. Per the germline V gene, CDR1 is SQVTM and CDR2 is ANQGSEA. After removal of 3 bases from V and 3 bases from J, the junction contained 12 bases not matched to a gene. This CDR3 has 16 amino acids. The PCR employed 60 Vbeta primers together with 13 Jbeta primers. Assay: immunoSEQ multiplex PCR; the TCRdb copy retains only in-frame clones and omits some. The table records about 140,000 clones, around 82% of them present only once. The sequence came from a man aged 40-50 years in good health and CMV-seropositive. Sequences were obtained from PBMCs. This rearrangement joins TRBV29-1 to TRBJ1-1, with 8 positions matching TRBD1. CDR3: CSVDPRGHRRDTEAFF. DNA of the CDR3: TGCAGCGTTGATCCCAGGGGGCACCGGAGGGACACTGAAGCTTTCTTT.